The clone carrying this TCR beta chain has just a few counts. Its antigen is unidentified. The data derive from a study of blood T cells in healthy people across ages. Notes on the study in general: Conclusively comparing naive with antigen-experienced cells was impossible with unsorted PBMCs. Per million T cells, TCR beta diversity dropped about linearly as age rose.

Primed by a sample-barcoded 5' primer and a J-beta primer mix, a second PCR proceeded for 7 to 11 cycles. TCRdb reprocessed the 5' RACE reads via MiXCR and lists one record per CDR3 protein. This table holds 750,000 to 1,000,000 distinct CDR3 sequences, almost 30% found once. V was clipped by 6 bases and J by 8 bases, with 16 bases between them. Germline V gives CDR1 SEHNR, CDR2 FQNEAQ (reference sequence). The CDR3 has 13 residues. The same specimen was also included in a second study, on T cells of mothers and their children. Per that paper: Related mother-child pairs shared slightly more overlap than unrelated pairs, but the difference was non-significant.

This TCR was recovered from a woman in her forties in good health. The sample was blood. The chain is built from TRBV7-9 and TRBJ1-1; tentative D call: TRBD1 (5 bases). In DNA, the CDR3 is TGTGCCAGCAGTCTAGGGGATTCTGCAGAAGCTTTCTTT. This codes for CASSLGDSAEAFF. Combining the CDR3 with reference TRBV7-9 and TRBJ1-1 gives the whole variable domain DTGVSQNPRHKITKRGQNVTFRCDPISEHNRLYWYRQTLGQGPEFLTYFQNEAQLEKSRLLSDRFSAERPKGSFSTLEIQRTEQGDSAMYLCASSLGDSAEAFFGQGTRLTVV.